This entry lists 30 T cell receptor beta chains sequenced from one sample in a study of radiotherapy plus CTLA-4 blockade in lung cancer. Using immunoSEQ multiplex PCR, the repertoire was profiled, and TCRdb retains in-frame clones only, with some absent. This sample has roughly 120,000 clones; about 80% occur once, and the top ten carry roughly 3.5%. The sequencing used peripheral blood, collected from a patient treated with radiotherapy plus ipilimumab. The source is a human donor with non-small cell lung cancer that progressed on radiotherapy plus ipilimumab. Some clones in this sample may be carry-over from other donors' samples.

The chain carries TRBV9 and TRBJ2-3, with a possible D match to TRBD2 (6 bases). Germline V gene lookup returns CDR1 SGDLS and CDR2 YYNGEE. The CDR3 is 16 residues long. Trimming removed 0 bases at V and 0 bases at J, with 11 bases between. CDR3 loop: CASSVGQAGSTDTQYF. Written as DNA, the CDR3 is TGTGCCAGCAGCGTAGGCCAGGCGGGGAGCACAGATACGCAGTATTTT.

This chain uses TRBV29-1 with TRBJ2-3; TRBD2 agrees at 9 bases. Unmatched junction bases numbered 3, after V lost 3 bases and J lost 5 bases. CDR1 and CDR2 (germline): SQVTM, ANQGSEA. The CDR3 is made up of 13 amino acids. CDR3 nucleotide sequence: TGCAGCGTTGAGCGGGGGGGCTTAGATACGCAGTATTTT. It specifies CSVERGGLDTQYF.

J is TRBJ2-7 and V is TRBV5-4; 9 bases fit TRBD2. CDR1 and CDR2 from the germline V gene are SGHNT and YYREEE (reference sequence). The CDR3 spans 15 residues. J was trimmed by 3 bases and V by 6 bases; bases with no gene match: 10. CDR3 DNA sequence: TGTGCCAGCACTGTAGGGGGGACTAGCCTCTACGAGCAGTACTTC. It yields the protein CASTVGGTSLYEQYF.

The gene calls are TRBV6-5 and TRBJ2-7; 9 bases line up with TRBD1. V shed 7 bases and J 3 bases; nucleotides not matched to a gene: 7. The CDR3 loop spans 14 amino acids. Germline values: CDR1 MNHEY, CDR2 SVGAGI. As DNA, the CDR3 is TGTGCCAGCACCACGACAGGGGGTGACTACGAGCAGTACTTC. Its translation: CASTTTGGDYEQYF.

The chain combines TRBV6-1 with TRBJ2-1; either TRBD1 or TRBD2 may supply D (5 bases each). Looked up from germline, CDR1 is MNHNS and CDR2 is SASEGT. Trimming took 0 bases from V and 0 from J, leaving 18 bases between them. The CDR3 length is 19 residues. This CDR3 reads CASSEARSRDRSSYNEQFF. DNA for the CDR3: TGTGCCAGCAGTGAAGCTAGATCAAGGGACCGGAGCTCCTACAATGAGCAGTTCTTC.

The genes are TRBV27 and TRBJ1-3; 7 nucleotides match TRBD1. With V trimmed by 6 bases and J by 9 bases, 14 bases remained unmatched. Germline V lookup: CDR1 MNHEY, CDR2 SMNVEV (reference sequence). This CDR3 has 15 residues. The CDR3 region is CASRKTTGWVGTIYF. The DNA for the CDR3 is TGTGCCAGCAGGAAAACGACAGGGTGGGTGGGCACCATATATTTT.

V is TRBV29-1 and J is TRBJ1-1; 7 bases map to TRBD1. With V trimmed by 7 bases and J by 1 base, 6 bases remained unmatched. Germline CDR1 SQVTM, CDR2 ANQGSEA. This CDR3 is built from 13 residues. CDR3 sequence (DNA): TGCAGCGCCCAGACAGGGCAGAACACTGAAGCTTTCTTT. This encodes CSAQTGQNTEAFF.

This chain joins TRBV27 and TRBJ2-1; 7 bases are a match to TRBD2. Trimming at V came to 5 bases and at J to 15 bases, leaving 10 bases not matched to a gene. The germline V gene has CDR1 MNHEY and CDR2 SMNVEV (reference sequence). The CDR3 has 12 amino acids. The CDR3 reads CASSAGLVGPFF. In DNA, the CDR3 is TGTGCCAGCAGTGCCGGACTAGTTGGTCCGTTCTTC.

The rearrangement uses TRBV19 and TRBJ2-5; 9 nucleotides match TRBD1. In germline, CDR1 is LNHDA, CDR2 SQIVND (reference sequence). V gave up 5 bases and J gave up 4 bases; unmatched junction bases: 2. This CDR3 contains 13 residues. This CDR3 is CASSHRGRETQYF. CDR3 bases: TGTGCCAGTAGTCACAGGGGGCGAGAGACCCAGTACTTC.

This clone was observed a handful of times. The chain couples TRBV6-5 to TRBJ2-1; the D gene is possibly TRBD1 (5 bases). Trimming removed 8 bases at V and 7 bases at J, with 15 bases between. This CDR3 region has 13 residues. Germline V gene sequence: CDR1 MNHEY, CDR2 SVGAGI. The CDR3 protein is CASYMWGLNEQFF. The CDR3, as DNA: TGTGCCAGCTACATGTGGGGCCTTAATGAGCAGTTCTTC.

J is TRBJ1-2 and V is TRBV19; a possible D gene is TRBD1 (5 bases). The germline CDR1 and CDR2 sequences are LNHDA and SQIVND (reference sequence). The CDR3 loop spans 16 amino acids. V shed 1 base and J shed 8 bases, with 20 bases lying between them. The CDR3 DNA follows: TGTGCCAGTAGTATAGGGGGTACGACAGACATCGACGGCTACACCTTC. This translates into CASSIGGTTDIDGYTF.

V and J are TRBV11-2 and TRBJ1-1, with 8 bases identical to TRBD1. This CDR3 is built from 13 residues. Germline V lookup: CDR1 SGHAT, CDR2 FQNNGV. Trimming at V came to 5 bases and at J to 10 bases, leaving 9 bases not matched to a gene. As DNA, the CDR3 is TGTGCCAGCAGCCCCGTCGGACAGGGCGGAGCTTTCTTT. Encoded protein: CASSPVGQGGAFF.

The DNA of the CDR3 is TGTGCCAGTAGTATAGGCAACCGGAATGAAAAACTGTTTTTT. Translating gives CASSIGNRNEKLFF. The J gene is TRBJ1-4, the V gene TRBV19, with unresolved D. CDR3 length equals 14 residues. Between the trimmed V and J ends, which lost 1 base and 5 bases, there was a span of 8 bases. Germline lookup yields CDR1 LNHDA and CDR2 SQIVND (reference sequence).

This clone appeared a single time. V usage is TRBV5-6 and J usage is TRBJ1-2; TRBD1 aligns across 9 bases. The germline gives CDR1 SGHDT, CDR2 YYEEEE. The V gene end was trimmed by 2 bases and the J gene end by 6 bases; junction bases not matched to a gene: 2. The CDR3 consists of 13 residues. Here the CDR3 reads CASSFRDRDGYTF. In DNA, the CDR3 is TGTGCCAGCAGCTTCCGGGACAGGGATGGCTACACCTTC.

On this clone itself: Sequence at one end of the junction differs from germline and may be a read error. This sequence joins TRBV19 and TRBJ1-2, with D possibly TRBD1 on 5 matching bases. CDR3 length equals 14 residues. Germline V lookup: CDR1 LNHDA, CDR2 SQIVND (reference sequence). CDR3 loop: CASSNSGLRYGHTF. Here the CDR3 DNA reads TGTGCCAGTAGTAACTCGGGACTGCGCTATGGCCACACCTTC. The full variable domain, in which reference TRBV19 and TRBJ1-2 provide the parts outside the CDR3, is DGGITQSPKYLFRKEGQNVTLSCEQNLNHDAMYWYRQDPGQGLRLIYYSQIVNDFQKGDIAEGYSVSREKKESFPLTVTSAQKNPTAFYLCASSNSGLRYGHTFGSGTRLTVV.

As regards this clone: Other nucleotide sequences in the sample specify the same CDR3. The chain recombines TRBV7-3 with TRBJ2-5, with a tentative D call TRBD2 (6 bases). The CDR3 totals 14 residues. Germline V gene lookup returns CDR1 SGHTA and CDR2 FQGTGA. Trimming took 5 bases from V and 1 from J, leaving 11 bases between them. CDR3 loop: CASSPTGLQETQYF. Written as DNA, the CDR3 is TGTGCCAGCAGCCCCACGGGACTCCAAGAGACCCAGTACTTC. The variable domain in full, with the rest retrieved from reference TRBV7-3 and TRBJ2-5, is GAGVSQTPSNKVTEKGKYVELRCDPISGHTALYWYRQSLGQGPEFLIYFQGTGAADDSGLPNDRFFAVRPEGSVSTLKIQRTERGDSAVYLCASSPTGLQETQYFGPGTRLLVL.

The chain joins TRBV7-2 to TRBJ2-2; D is unresolved. The germline V gene has CDR1 SGHTA and CDR2 FQGNSA. V was pared by 1 base and J by 4 bases, with 10 bases between. The CDR3 runs to 15 residues. CDR3 amino acids: CASSLVWGFTGELFF. The CDR3 DNA follows: TGTGCCAGCAGCTTAGTCTGGGGATTCACCGGGGAGCTGTTTTTT.

The CDR3 region is CASSDRGDGNTIYF. The CDR3 bases are TGTGCCAGCAGTGACAGGGGGGATGGAAACACCATATATTTT. This sequence joins TRBV6-5 and TRBJ1-3; 9 bases are a match to TRBD1. Losses at the gene ends were 5 bases for V and 3 bases for J; bases not matched to a gene: 2. Germline V gene sequence: CDR1 MNHEY, CDR2 SVGAGI. This CDR3 spans 14 amino acids.

The chain joins TRBV6-5 to TRBJ2-5, with D tentatively TRBD1 (5 bases). The end of the DNA fits TRBJ2-7 better, so the J call may be wrong. Germline values: CDR1 MNHEY, CDR2 SVGAGI. The CDR3 sequence is 13 residues long. The CDR3 region is CASTKRGGYEQYF. The DNA for the CDR3 is TGTGCCAGCACCAAAAGGGGCGGCTACGAGCAGTACTTC.

This sequence joins TRBV7-2 and TRBJ1-1, with D possibly matching TRBD1 (6 bases). Germline assignment: CDR1 SGHTA and CDR2 FQGNSA. The CDR3 extends over 16 amino acids. The V and J ends lost 2 bases and 1 base respectively, with 14 bases between them. CDR3 bases: TGTGCCAGCAGCTTAACGTCCCACAGGGCGAACACTGAAGCTTTCTTT. It encodes CASSLTSHRANTEAFF.

The chain employs TRBV2 and TRBJ1-2, with TRBD1 identical over 8 bases. Germline trimming cut 4 bases from V and 5 bases from J; bases unmatched to any gene: 3. Germline V gene sequence: CDR1 SNHLY, CDR2 FYNNEI. The CDR3 consists of 13 residues. CDR3 in DNA: TGTGCCAGCAGTGCGGACAGGGTTTATGGCTACACCTTC. This gives the protein CASSADRVYGYTF.

The chain's CDR3 is CSKNRPQHF. CDR3 nucleotides: TGCAGCAAGAACCGGCCCCAGCATTTT. The V call is TRBV29-1, the J call TRBJ1-5; D gene uncertain. CDR1 SQVTM and CDR2 ANQGSEA come from the germline V gene. This CDR3 region has 9 residues. V gave up 8 bases and J gave up 9 bases, with 8 bases separating them. The full variable domain, rest sourced from reference TRBV29-1 and TRBJ1-5, is SAVISQKPSRDICQRGTSLTIQCQVDSQVTMMFWYRQQPGQSLTLIATANQGSEATYESGFVIDKFPISRPNLTFSTLTVSNMSPEDSSIYLCSKNRPQHFGDGTRLSIL.

The gene calls are TRBV9 and TRBJ1-1, with unresolved D. Trimming pared 0 bases from V and 8 bases from J, leaving 11 bases between. There are 13 residues in the CDR3. CDR1 SGDLS and CDR2 YYNGEE come from the germline V gene. CDR3 nucleotide sequence: TGTGCCAGCAGCGTAGGGGTTGACGCCGAAGCTTTCTTT. This encodes CASSVGVDAEAFF.

The rearrangement links TRBV7-8 to TRBJ2-2; the match to TRBD1 covers 7 bases. This CDR3 has 15 residues. J gave up 2 bases and V 1 base, and 1 base lay outside the gene matches. Germline CDR1 and CDR2: SGHVS and FQNEAQ. The CDR3 DNA is TGTGCCAGCAGCTTAGGGACAGGCAACACCGGGGAGCTGTTTTTT. Translation: CASSLGTGNTGELFF.

This clone was found a few times. The gene calls are TRBV9 and TRBJ2-3; a weak D match, TRBD2 (7 bases). The CDR3 contains 16 residues. Germline V CDR1 and CDR2: SGDLS, YYNGEE. The V end was cut by 3 bases, the J end by 4 bases, with 18 bases between. CDR3 loop: CASSGLAGGPPDTQYF. The CDR3 bases are TGTGCCAGCAGCGGACTAGCCGGGGGGCCGCCAGATACGCAGTATTTT.

Of note for this clone: In the same sample, other DNA sequences code for this CDR3. The rearrangement uses TRBV9 and TRBJ1-1; the match to TRBD1 covers 8 bases. Germline-derived CDR1 and CDR2 are SGDLS and YYNGEE. Trimming cost V 3 bases and J 6 bases; bases outside gene matches: 10. This CDR3 contains 15 residues. In DNA form, the CDR3 reads TGTGCCAGCAGCGCAGTTCCACAGGGGGGTGCTGAAGCTTTCTTT. This sequence encodes CASSAVPQGGAEAFF.

The rearrangement joins TRBV6-5 to TRBJ1-2; 7 bases are a match to TRBD1. The CDR3 contains 13 residues. Germline V gene lookup returns CDR1 MNHEY and CDR2 SVGAGI. The V segment lost 4 bases and the J segment 2 bases; nucleotides outside the gene matches: 1. The CDR3 protein is CASSWDSNYGYTF. For the CDR3, the DNA is TGTGCCAGCAGTTGGGACAGCAACTATGGCTACACCTTC.

This rearrangement joins TRBV7-9 to TRBJ2-4; D unresolved. This CDR3 is built from 15 residues. V gave up 7 bases and J gave up 0 bases, with 13 bases separating them. Per germline, CDR1 SEHNR and CDR2 FQNEAQ (reference sequence). CDR3 in DNA: TGTGCCAGCACCTCGGGTCAGCTAGCCAAAAACATTCAGTACTTC. Translated, it gives CASTSGQLAKNIQYF.

The chain couples TRBV30 to TRBJ1-1, with D possibly TRBD1 on 6 matching bases. With 0 bases removed from V and 4 bases from J, the gap between germline ends came to 9 bases. Germline V gene data show CDR1 as GTSNPN and CDR2 as SVGIG (reference sequence). CDR3 length: 13 residues. The CDR3 loop reads CAWSVGGATEAFF. CDR3 DNA sequence: TGTGCCTGGAGTGTAGGGGGTGCCACTGAAGCTTTCTTT.

This chain links TRBV2 with TRBJ2-7; the match to TRBD1 covers 7 bases. There are 14 residues in the CDR3. V shed 7 bases, J shed 0 bases, and the junction held 6 bases outside the gene matches. Germline values: CDR1 SNHLY, CDR2 FYNNEI. CDR3 in amino acids: CASNEQGHSYEQYF. The DNA of the CDR3 is TGTGCCAGCAACGAACAGGGGCACTCCTACGAGCAGTACTTC.